This T cell receptor beta chain appears in the sequencing data of a study of blood T cells in healthy people across ages. This clonotype was counted at least ten times. Then a second PCR, running about 6 to 12 cycles, was carried out with a sample-barcoded 5' primer and a J-beta primer mix. In TCRdb, the 5' RACE reads were re-called with MiXCR into one record per CDR3 protein. The sample has 600,000 or so distinct CDR3 sequences, less than 35% seen once; the top ten hold 15% to 19%. The CDR3 runs 15 residues. The ends were cut back, 0 bases at V and 0 bases at J, with 8 bases in the middle. CDR1 and CDR2 (germline): SGHRS, YFSETQ.

The receptor was isolated from an elderly woman in good health. This chain uses TRBV5-1 with TRBJ2-3; D not certain. Input material: blood. CDR3 nucleotide sequence: TGCGCCAGCAGCTTGGGGTGGGGAAGCACAGATACGCAGTATTTT. This sequence encodes CASSLGWGSTDTQYF. The full variable domain, with the rest looked up from reference TRBV5-1 and TRBJ2-3, is KAGVTQTPRYLIKTRGQQVTLSCSPISGHRSVSWYQQTPGQGLQFLFEYFSETQRNKGNFPGRFSGRQFSNSRSEMNVSTLELGDSALYLCASSLGWGSTDTQYFGPGTRLTVL.